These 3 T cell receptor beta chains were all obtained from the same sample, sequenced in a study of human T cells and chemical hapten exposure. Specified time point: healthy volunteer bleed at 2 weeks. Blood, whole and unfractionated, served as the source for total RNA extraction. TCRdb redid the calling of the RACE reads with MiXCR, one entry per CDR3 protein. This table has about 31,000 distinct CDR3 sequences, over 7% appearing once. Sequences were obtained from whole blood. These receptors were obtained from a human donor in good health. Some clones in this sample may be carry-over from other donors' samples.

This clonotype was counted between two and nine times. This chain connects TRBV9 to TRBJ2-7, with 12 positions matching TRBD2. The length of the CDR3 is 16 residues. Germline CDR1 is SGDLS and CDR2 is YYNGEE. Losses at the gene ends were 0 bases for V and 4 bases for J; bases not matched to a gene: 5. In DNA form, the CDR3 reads TGTGCCAGCAGCGTAGAAGCTAGCGGGGGGGTTTACGAGCAGTACTTC. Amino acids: CASSVEASGGVYEQYF.

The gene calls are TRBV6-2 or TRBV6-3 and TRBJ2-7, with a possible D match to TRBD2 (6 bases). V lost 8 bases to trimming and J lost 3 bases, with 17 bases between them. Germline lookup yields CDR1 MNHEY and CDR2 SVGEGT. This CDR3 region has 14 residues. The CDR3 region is CASLISPGGYEQYF. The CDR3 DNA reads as TGTGCCAGCTTGATATCTCCCGGGGGCTACGAGCAGTACTTC.

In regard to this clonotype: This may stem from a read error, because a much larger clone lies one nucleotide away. CDR3 region: CASNRQLDNEQFF. CDR3 DNA: TGTGCCAGCAATCGACAGCTAGACAATGAGCAGTTCTTC. The rearrangement joins TRBV27 to TRBJ2-1, with D tentatively TRBD1 (5 bases). Deletions cut 7 bases from V and 5 bases from J, with 12 bases between. CDR1 MNHEY and CDR2 SMNVEV come from the germline V gene (reference sequence). This CDR3 region has 13 residues.